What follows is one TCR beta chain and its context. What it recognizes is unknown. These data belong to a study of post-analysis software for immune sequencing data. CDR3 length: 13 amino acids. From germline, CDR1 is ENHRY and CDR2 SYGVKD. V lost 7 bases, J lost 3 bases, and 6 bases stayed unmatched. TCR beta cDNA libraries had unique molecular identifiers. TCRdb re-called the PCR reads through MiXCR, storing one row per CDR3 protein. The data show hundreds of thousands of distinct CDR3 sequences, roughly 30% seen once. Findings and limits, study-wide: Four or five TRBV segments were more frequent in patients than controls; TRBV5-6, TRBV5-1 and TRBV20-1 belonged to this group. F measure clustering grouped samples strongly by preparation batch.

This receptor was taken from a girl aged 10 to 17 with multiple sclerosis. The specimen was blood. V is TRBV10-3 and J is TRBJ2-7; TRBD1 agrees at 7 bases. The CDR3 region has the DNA TGTGCCATCACACAGGGGATAAACTACGAGCAGTACTTC. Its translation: CAITQGINYEQYF.